What follows are 21 T cell receptor beta chains derived from one specimen sequenced in a study of CD8 T cells in Susac syndrome. An amount of RNA that ranged from roughly 0.45 to 1 ug was reverse transcribed with random hexamers. TCRdb re-called the immunoSEQ multiplex PCR reads with MiXCR, one entry per CDR3 protein. The sample yields roughly 200,000 distinct CDR3 sequences, approximately 95% seen once. The sequenced material came from CD4+ T cells from PBMCs. The receptors were gathered from a human donor with multiple sclerosis.

The CDR3 coding sequence is TGCAGTGCTGGGAGGGTTCCCAACAATGAGCAGTTCTTC. It is translated as CSAGRVPNNEQFF. The V call is TRBV20-1, the J call TRBJ2-1; 7 positions agree with TRBD2. Trimming at V came to 5 bases and at J to 5 bases, leaving 6 bases not matched to a gene. The CDR3 extends over 13 amino acids. CDR1 and CDR2 (germline): DFQATT, SNEGSKA (reference sequence).

The chain carries TRBV7-2 and TRBJ2-1, with TRBD1 matching 7 bases. V gave up 5 bases and J gave up 6 bases; unmatched junction bases: 13. Per the germline V gene, CDR1 is SGHTA and CDR2 is FQGNSA. There are 16 residues in the CDR3. The CDR3, as DNA: TGTGCCAGCAGCCCCTCCGGGACAGTCGTTCCCAATGAGCAGTTCTTC. Its translation is CASSPSGTVVPNEQFF.

The V and J genes are TRBV5-6 and TRBJ2-1; either TRBD1 or TRBD2 may supply D (5 bases each). CDR1 and CDR2 from the germline V gene are SGHDT and YYEEEE. Between the trimmed V and J ends, which lost 2 bases and 5 bases, there was a span of 14 bases. The CDR3 contains 15 residues. The CDR3 nucleotides read TGTGCCAGCAGCTTTGTGGGGGACCCAAACAATGAGCAGTTCTTC. Translated: CASSFVGDPNNEQFF.

J is TRBJ2-1 and V is TRBV29-1; TRBD2 matches at 9 bases. Germline-derived CDR1 and CDR2 are SQVTM and ANQGSEA. This CDR3 comprises 13 residues. J gave up 10 bases and V 7 bases, and 11 bases lay outside the gene matches. This chain's CDR3 is CSAAGLAGLEQFF. As DNA, the CDR3 is TGCAGCGCCGCGGGTCTAGCGGGGCTGGAGCAGTTCTTC.

This clonotype occurred once. The rearrangement joins TRBV30 to TRBJ2-1; D remains unclear. The CDR3 extends over 13 amino acids. The V end lost 3 bases, the J end lost 5 bases, and 11 bases lay between the germline ends. Germline values: CDR1 GTSNPN, CDR2 SVGIG (reference sequence). Written as DNA, the CDR3 is TGTGCCTGGAGGGTAGGCGCCCACAATGAGCAGTTCTTC. Translating gives CAWRVGAHNEQFF.

The chain recombines TRBV3-1 with TRBJ2-3, with no clear D. The germline V gene encodes CDR1 LGHDT and CDR2 YNNKEL (reference sequence). The CDR3 runs to 12 residues. Trimming removed 3 bases from V and 1 base from J, with 2 bases in between. CDR3 residues: CASSHGTDTQYF. The DNA for the CDR3 is TGTGCCAGCAGCCACGGCACAGATACGCAGTATTTT.

This sequence joins TRBV15 and TRBJ1-2, with 7 bases that match TRBD1. V shed 0 bases and J 6 bases; nucleotides not matched to a gene: 7. The germline V gene encodes CDR1 LNHNV and CDR2 YYDKDF (reference sequence). The CDR3 has 15 amino acids. In nucleotides, the CDR3 is TGTGCCACCAGCAGAGATCTAAAAGGGGGCGATGGCTACACCTTC. Amino acid sequence: CATSRDLKGGDGYTF.

The V and J genes are TRBV9 and TRBJ2-7, with 7 bases identical to TRBD2. V was clipped by 0 bases and J by 0 bases; unmatched bases: 6. The V gene's germline CDR1 is SGDLS and CDR2 YYNGEE. The CDR3 runs 16 residues. CDR3 in DNA: TGTGCCAGCAGCGTAGGATCGGGACTAAGCTCCTACGAGCAGTACTTC. Protein sequence: CASSVGSGLSSYEQYF.

This chain uses TRBV12-3 or TRBV12-4 with TRBJ2-7; 12 bases fit TRBD1. CDR3 length equals 16 residues. The V and J ends lost 2 bases and 6 bases, in that order; junction bases with no gene match: 8. CDR3 region: CASSLYGTGGIGEQYV. The CDR3 bases are TGTGCCAGCAGTTTATATGGGACAGGGGGCATCGGCGAGCAGTACGTC.

This sequence joins TRBV2 and TRBJ2-1; 9 bases are shared with TRBD2. The CDR3 extends over 16 amino acids. Germline lookup yields CDR1 SNHLY and CDR2 FYNNEI. Trimming cost V 5 bases and J 2 bases; bases outside gene matches: 7. CDR3 DNA: TGTGCCAGCAGTTATCCGGGACTAGCTACCTACAATGAGCAGTTCTTC. It yields the protein CASSYPGLATYNEQFF.

This chain connects TRBV6-4 to TRBJ1-2, with 9 bases aligning to TRBD1. J lost 4 bases, V lost 4 bases, and 7 bases had no gene match. This CDR3 region has 15 residues. The germline V gene encodes CDR1 MRHNA and CDR2 SNTAGT. The CDR3: CASSGDRVSVYGYTF. CDR3 coding DNA: TGTGCCAGCAGTGGGGACAGGGTTTCTGTCTATGGCTACACCTTC.

The chain joins TRBV2 to TRBJ2-7, with 7 bases fitting TRBD1. CDR3 length: 14 residues. The germline gives CDR1 SNHLY, CDR2 FYNNEI. After removal of 5 bases from V and 0 bases from J, the junction contained 4 bases not matched to a gene. The CDR3 protein is CASSFDRDSYEQYF. The CDR3 region has the DNA TGTGCCAGCAGTTTCGACAGGGACTCCTACGAGCAGTACTTC.

The V and J genes are TRBV5-4 and TRBJ2-1, with 10 bases fitting TRBD2. This CDR3 has 15 residues. With V trimmed by 4 bases and J by 4 bases, 5 bases remained unmatched. Germline loops: CDR1 SGHNT, CDR2 YYREEE (reference sequence). The CDR3: CASSPFSGGYNEQFF. In nucleotides, the CDR3 is TGTGCCAGCAGCCCATTTAGCGGGGGGTACAATGAGCAGTTCTTC. Supplemented by reference TRBV5-4 and TRBJ2-1, the full variable domain reads ETGVTQSPTHLIKTRGQQVTLRCSSQSGHNTVSWYQQALGQGPQFIFQYYREEENGRGNFPPRFSGLQFPNYSSELNVNALELDDSALYLCASSPFSGGYNEQFFGPGTRLTVL.

The chain is built from TRBV12-3 or TRBV12-4 and TRBJ2-7; TRBD1 matches at 10 bases. The CDR3 has 13 residues. V was pared by 3 bases and J by 6 bases, with 2 bases of the junction left unmatched. In nucleotides, the CDR3 is TGTGCCAGCAGTTTGACAGGGGGCGGCGAGCAGTACGTC. Protein: CASSLTGGGEQYV.

The J gene is TRBJ2-5, the V gene TRBV15; D remains unclear. The CDR3 sequence is 16 residues long. V was shortened by 0 bases and J by 1 base, with 12 bases between the two germline ends. Per the germline V gene, CDR1 is LNHNV and CDR2 is YYDKDF (reference sequence). In DNA form, the CDR3 reads TGTGCCACCAGCAGAGATAGGACCCGGAGCCAAGAGACCCAGTACTTC. It specifies CATSRDRTRSQETQYF.

V is TRBV10-3 and J is TRBJ2-1; D gene unclear. CDR1 is ENHRY, CDR2 SYGVKD, per germline. This CDR3 has 17 residues. V was cut by 0 bases and J by 14 bases, with 26 bases left in between. The CDR3 bases are TGTGCCATCAGTGAGTCTCCCTCGAGTCGCGGCGCCGGCGCGAAGTTCTTC. Residues: CAISESPSSRGAGAKFF.

The chain combines TRBV29-1 with TRBJ1-2; 10 bases map to TRBD1. This CDR3 has 15 amino acids. Germline V gene data show CDR1 as SQVTM and CDR2 as ANQGSEA. Trimming removed 4 bases from V and 2 bases from J; junction bases left unmatched: 7. CDR3 DNA: TGCAGCGTTGTTCTCTCGGACAGGGGGAACTATGGCTACACCTTC. Its translation: CSVVLSDRGNYGYTF.

This chain links TRBV6-5 with TRBJ2-3; 7 bases are a match to TRBD2. Germline CDR1 and CDR2: MNHEY and SVGAGI. The CDR3 extends over 13 amino acids. V was pared by 8 bases and J by 5 bases, with 7 bases of the junction left unmatched. CDR3 protein: CASLRVAGDTQYF. DNA for the CDR3: TGTGCCAGCCTGAGGGTAGCGGGAGATACGCAGTATTTT.

V gene TRBV5-8 combines with J gene TRBJ2-3, with 7 bases matching TRBD1. From germline, CDR1 is SGHTS and CDR2 YDEGEE. The CDR3 has 14 residues. The trim removed 1 base at V and 4 bases at J, leaving 3 bases unmatched. The CDR3 protein is CASSLHRGADTQYF. The CDR3 bases are TGTGCCAGCAGCTTGCACAGGGGTGCAGATACGCAGTATTTT.

The J gene is TRBJ1-6, the V gene TRBV30; TRBD1 is a possible D gene (5 bases). CDR1 and CDR2 (germline): GTSNPN, SVGIG (reference sequence). Trimming shortened V by 5 bases and J by 3 bases, and 11 bases separated the two germline ends. The CDR3 has 14 amino acids. CDR3 loop: CAWGGENYNSPLHF. The DNA of the CDR3 is TGTGCCTGGGGAGGGGAGAACTATAATTCACCCCTCCACTTT.

This clonotype appeared once. V is TRBV9 and J is TRBJ1-4, with 8 bases aligning to TRBD1. The trim removed 4 bases at V and 7 bases at J, leaving 12 bases unmatched. The germline V gene encodes CDR1 SGDLS and CDR2 YYNGEE. CDR3 size: 16 residues. CDR3 nucleotides: TGTGCCAGCAGCCGGGGGACAGGTGTGCACAGTGAAAAACTGTTTTTT. This sequence encodes CASSRGTGVHSEKLFF.